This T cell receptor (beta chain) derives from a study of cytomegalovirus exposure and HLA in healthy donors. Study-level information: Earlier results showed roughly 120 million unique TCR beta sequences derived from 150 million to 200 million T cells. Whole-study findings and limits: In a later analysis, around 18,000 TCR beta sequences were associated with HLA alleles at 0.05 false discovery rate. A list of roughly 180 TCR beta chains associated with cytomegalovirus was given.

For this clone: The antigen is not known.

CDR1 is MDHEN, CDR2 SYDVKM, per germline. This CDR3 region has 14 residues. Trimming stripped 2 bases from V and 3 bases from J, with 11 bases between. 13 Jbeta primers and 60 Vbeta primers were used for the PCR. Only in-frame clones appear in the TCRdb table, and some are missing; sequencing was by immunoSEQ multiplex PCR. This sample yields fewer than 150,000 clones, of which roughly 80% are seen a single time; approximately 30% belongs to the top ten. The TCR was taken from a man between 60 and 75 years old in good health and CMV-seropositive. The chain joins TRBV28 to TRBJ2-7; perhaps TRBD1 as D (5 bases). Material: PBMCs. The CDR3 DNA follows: TGTGCCAGCAGTTTAACAGGTTCTTACTACGAGCAGTACTTC. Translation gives CASSLTGSYYEQYF.